The 10 T cell receptor beta chains presented below share a single source sample, sequenced in a study of cytomegalovirus exposure and HLA in healthy donors. In the PCR, 60 Vbeta and 13 Jbeta primers were used. Generated by immunoSEQ multiplex PCR, the TCRdb table keeps only in-frame clones and is missing some. The profile shows approximately 300,000 clones, under 90% of them singletons. Source material: PBMCs. The receptors originated from a girl aged 2 to 10 in good health and CMV-seronegative.

The chain carries TRBV19 and TRBJ2-5; 7 nucleotides align to TRBD1. The J call is doubtful: the DNA matches TRBJ2-7 better. There are 15 residues in the CDR3. Germline V gene data show CDR1 as LNHDA and CDR2 as SQIVND (reference sequence). The CDR3 here is CASRPSTGEINEQYF. In nucleotides, the CDR3 is TGTGCCAGTAGACCATCTACAGGGGAGATCAACGAGCAGTACTTC.

V and J are TRBV27 and TRBJ2-3; TRBD2 matches 9 bases. The CDR3 length is 16 residues. The germline CDR1 and CDR2 sequences are MNHEY and SMNVEV (reference sequence). Trimming removed 4 bases from V and 0 bases from J; junction bases left unmatched: 5. CDR3 in amino acids: CASSSLLAGSTDTQYF. In nucleotides, the CDR3 is TGTGCCAGCAGTTCCCTTCTAGCGGGAAGCACAGATACGCAGTATTTT.

This chain joins TRBV2 and TRBJ1-5; 8 bases fit TRBD1. Per the germline V gene, CDR1 is SNHLY and CDR2 is FYNNEI. The CDR3 has 19 amino acids. The junction had 18 bases not matched to a gene; V was cut back by 8 bases and J by 0 bases. CDR3 loop: CASGGIRTGRGYSNQPQHF. Written as DNA, the CDR3 is TGTGCCAGCGGCGGGATTAGGACAGGGAGAGGTTATAGCAATCAGCCCCAGCATTTT.

This clone came up a few times. The genes are TRBV6-5 and TRBJ1-1; D gene ambiguous. The germline V gene encodes CDR1 MNHEY and CDR2 SVGAGI. Deletions cut 6 bases from V and 4 bases from J, with 15 bases between. The CDR3 consists of 14 residues. The CDR3 DNA is TGTGCCAGCAGACCCGGTTTTGATGGCACTGAAGCTTTCTTT. It encodes CASRPGFDGTEAFF.

This clone was counted once. The chain recombines TRBV11-3 with TRBJ2-1; D might be TRBD2 (5 bases). Trimming removed 1 base from V and 6 bases from J, with 7 bases in between. Germline V gene lookup returns CDR1 SGHNT and CDR2 YENEEA. The CDR3 totals 13 residues. CDR3 sequence: CASSLVRGNEQFF. The DNA for the CDR3 is TGTGCCAGCAGCTTAGTACGGGGCAATGAGCAGTTCTTC.

CDR3 region: CATREGQGTGAFF. The CDR3 nucleotides are TGTGCCACCAGGGAAGGACAGGGGACCGGCGCTTTCTTT. This chain joins TRBV15 and TRBJ1-1; 9 positions agree with TRBD1. Germline CDR1 reads LNHNV; CDR2 reads YYDKDF (reference sequence). The CDR3 has 13 amino acids. Trimming took 6 bases from V and 11 from J; bases not matched to a gene: 10.

V usage is TRBV7-2 and J usage is TRBJ1-5; no firm D call. Per germline, CDR1 SGHTA and CDR2 FQGNSA. CDR3 length equals 15 residues. V was cut by 1 base and J by 4 bases, with 11 bases left in between. The CDR3 region is CASSLDLIWNQPQHF. The CDR3 region has the DNA TGTGCCAGCAGCTTAGACTTAATTTGGAATCAGCCCCAGCATTTT.

To note about this clone: The junction does not match germline at one end; this may be a read error. The J gene is TRBJ2-7, the V gene TRBV7-6; weak D call: TRBD2 (7 bases). The CDR3 length is 14 residues. Germline assignment: CDR1 SGHVS and CDR2 FNYEAQ. The CDR3: CASTLTVEGGEQYF. The CDR3 DNA follows: TGTGCCAGCACCTTAACGGTTGAGGGGGGGGAGCAGTACTTC. The whole variable domain, filled in from reference TRBV7-6 and TRBJ2-7, reads GAGVSQSPRYKVTKRGQDVALRCDPISGHVSLYWYRQALGQGPEFLTYFNYEAQQDKSGLPNDRFSAERPEGSISTLTIQRTEQRDSAMYRCASTLTVEGGEQYFGPGTRLTVT.

The chain uses TRBV4-1 and TRBJ1-1; D gene unclear. This CDR3 contains 18 residues. V lost 0 bases and J lost 3, with 20 bases in between. Germline V gene lookup returns CDR1 MGHRA and CDR2 YSYEKL. In DNA, the CDR3 is TGCGCCAGCAGCCAAGATCGTTTTAGCGGGGATCGGTACACTGAAGCTTTCTTT. Translating it yields CASSQDRFSGDRYTEAFF.

Comments on this clone: Mismatch with germline at one junction end may stem from a read error. V usage is TRBV28 and J usage is TRBJ2-7; 8 positions agree with TRBD2. Germline assignment: CDR1 MDHEN and CDR2 SYDVKM. The CDR3 has 15 residues. The CDR3 protein is CASSLSREVPYAQYF. CDR3 nucleotide sequence: TGTGCCAGCAGTTTATCGCGGGAGGTACCTTACGCGCAGTACTTC.